The present entry profiles one TCR beta chain with its context. The target of this receptor is not known. There are no base qualities to consult, and no much larger clone falls within one base. Each collaborating institution followed its own protocols to collect whole blood in K2EDTA tubes. Collaborator samples were shipped for TCRbeta analysis as frozen whole blood, isolated PBMCs, or DNA extracted from either sample type. TCRbeta CDR3 regions were amplified from genomic DNA using the immunoSEQ Assay, a bias-controlled multiplex PCR. In the original analysis: Within the assay, amplification of reference gene primers was used to estimate how many nucleated cells each sample contained. Sequence reads were collapsed and filtered to measure the absolute abundance of every unique TCRbeta CDR3 rearrangement. For each sample, productive Simpson clonality was calculated as the square root of Simpson's diversity index across productive rearrangements. TCRdb obtained this table from immuneACCESS and retained in-frame rearrangements with V and J assigned. These tables miss some clones; where compared with another copy, unresolved V genes account for less than half of the shortfall, and the remainder is unexplained. For V, J and clone size, that table is used; D and trimming come from the DNA. This sample lists about 30,000 clones; about 80% were detected once. The ten largest clonotypes hold less than 35% of the sample.

The data were taken from a study of blood T cell repertoires in COVID-19 (dated by TCRdb to 2019 to 2021). With regard to the full study: Collaborator samples came from the United States, Italy and Spain and covered acute and convalescent phases of COVID-19. The material from the prospective study consisted of cDNA or gDNA derived from T cells, B-cell-depleted T cells, or PBMCs. Subjects who had been exposed to COVID-19, were actively infected with it, or had recovered from it provided the deeply sampled blood TCRbeta repertoires that made up the dataset. The repertoires were made available in a free public database intended to serve as a resource for research on the immune response to SARS-CoV-2. Samples were obtained from the ongoing ImmuneRACE study (first 160 participants) and from 1,000 to 1,500 subjects provided by 6 global collaborators. A de-identified subject ID, COVID-19 status, age in years and sex were almost always included in the sample metadata. Where available, HLA class I and class II types were taken from metadata supplied by the sample provider and were not determined by assay-based typing.

The paper as a whole reports these results and caveats: The amount of clinical and demographic metadata varied by source and participant and was provided uncurated.

The material sequenced was peripheral blood. The sequence was collected from a man aged 80 or over with acute or convalescent COVID-19.

The CDR3 protein is CASSSPGQGIEKLFF. The nucleotide sequence reads TGTGCCAGTAGTTCTCCGGGACAGGGGATTGAAAAACTGTTTTTT. This receptor chain uses TRBV19 and TRBJ1-4; 10 bases in the junction line up with TRBD1. CDR1 LNHDA and CDR2 SQIVND were looked up in the germline V gene (reference sequence). Taken from cysteine to phenylalanine, the CDR3 has 15 residues. Of all the DNA, just the CDR3 is kept, 45 bases in frame from base 1. For this chain, trimming is 5 bases at the V end and 7 bases at the J end, and the number of junction bases without a gene match is 7.